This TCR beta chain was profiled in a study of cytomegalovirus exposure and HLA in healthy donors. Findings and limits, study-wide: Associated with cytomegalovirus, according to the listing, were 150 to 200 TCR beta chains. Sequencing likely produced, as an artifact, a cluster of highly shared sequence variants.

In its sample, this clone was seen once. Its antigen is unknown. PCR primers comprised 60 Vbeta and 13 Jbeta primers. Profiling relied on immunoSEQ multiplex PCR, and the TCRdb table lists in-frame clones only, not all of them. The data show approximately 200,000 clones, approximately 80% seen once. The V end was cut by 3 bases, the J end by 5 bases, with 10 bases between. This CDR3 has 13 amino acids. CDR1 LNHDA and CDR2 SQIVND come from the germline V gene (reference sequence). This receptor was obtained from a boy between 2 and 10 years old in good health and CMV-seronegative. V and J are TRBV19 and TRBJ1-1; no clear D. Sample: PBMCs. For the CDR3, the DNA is TGTGCCAGTAGTATTGAGCCGGGGACTGAAGCTTTCTTT. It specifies CASSIEPGTEAFF. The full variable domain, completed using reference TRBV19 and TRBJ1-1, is DGGITQSPKYLFRKEGQNVTLSCEQNLNHDAMYWYRQDPGQGLRLIYYSQIVNDFQKGDIAEGYSVSREKKESFPLTVTSAQKNPTAFYLCASSIEPGTEAFFGQGTRLTVV.